This passage covers 21 T cell receptor beta chains from one sample sequenced in a study of Ad26.COV2.S vaccination and SARS-CoV-2 variants. Using immunoSEQ multiplex PCR, the repertoire was profiled, and TCRdb retains in-frame clones only, with some absent. Among 43,000 or so clones listed, approximately 83% were seen once. The sample consisted of peripheral blood, taken after recovery from COVID-19. The source is a human donor who had recovered from COVID-19.

The chain combines TRBV19 with TRBJ1-2; 8 positions agree with TRBD1. Germline V gene data show CDR1 as LNHDA and CDR2 as SQIVND (reference sequence). Trimming removed 4 bases from V and 6 bases from J; junction bases left unmatched: 4. The CDR3 consists of 13 residues. The CDR3 loop is CASSNQGAHGYTF. CDR3 DNA sequence: TGTGCCAGTAGTAACCAGGGGGCGCATGGCTACACCTTC.

V usage is TRBV5-1 and J usage is TRBJ2-4; D is ambiguous. V lost 5 bases to trimming and J lost 0 bases, with 9 bases between them. This CDR3 has 14 residues. Germline loops: CDR1 SGHRS, CDR2 YFSETQ. The CDR3 region is CASRASLAKNIQYF. DNA of the CDR3: TGCGCCAGCAGGGCAAGTCTAGCCAAAAACATTCAGTACTTC.

The chain couples TRBV5-1 to TRBJ1-3; TRBD1 is a possible D gene (6 bases). The CDR3 is 17 amino acids. Deletions cut 4 bases from V and 0 bases from J, with 17 bases between. The germline V gene encodes CDR1 SGHRS and CDR2 YFSETQ. Written as DNA, the CDR3 is TGCGCCAGCAGCCTTTCCAACTGGGGGGCCTCTGGAAACACCATATATTTT. Amino acids: CASSLSNWGASGNTIYF.

V usage is TRBV9 and J usage is TRBJ2-3; no firm D call. From germline, CDR1 is SGDLS and CDR2 YYNGEE. The V end was cut by 1 base, the J end by 2 bases, with 11 bases between. The CDR3 has 15 residues. The CDR3 loop is CASSVRATYTDTQYF. Here the CDR3 DNA reads TGTGCCAGCAGCGTAAGGGCTACCTACACAGATACGCAGTATTTT.

The chain has TRBV6-6 and TRBJ1-5; 8 nucleotides agree with TRBD1. V was pared by 6 bases and J by 2 bases, with 9 bases of the junction left unmatched. Germline values: CDR1 MNHNY, CDR2 SVGAGI (reference sequence). The CDR3 spans 16 residues. CDR3 sequence (DNA): TGTGCCAGCAGGACCGGACAGGGCTTCCGCAATCAGCCCCAGCATTTT. It yields the protein CASRTGQGFRNQPQHF.

The V call is TRBV6-2 or TRBV6-3, the J call TRBJ2-7, with D perhaps TRBD2 (6 bases). V lost 6 bases and J lost 5, with 11 bases in between. This CDR3 has 12 amino acids. The germline CDR1 and CDR2 sequences are MNHEY and SVGEGT. Here the CDR3 reads CASSKEGNEQYV. The CDR3, as DNA: TGTGCCAGCAGCAAGGAGGGCAACGAGCAGTACGTC.

This sequence joins TRBV21-1 and TRBJ2-2; TRBD2, the table's D call, lacks a check against the DNA. TRBV21-1 is a documented pseudogene. This CDR3 has 17 amino acids. CDR3 sequence: CASSKEGREGRTGELFF. In DNA, the CDR3 is TGTGCCAGCAGCAAAGAAGGGCGGGAGGGAAGAACCGGGGAGCTGTTTTTT.

The table lists this clone with a count of one. The V gene is TRBV4-1, the J gene TRBJ1-1; D may be TRBD1 (5 bases). CDR3 length: 13 residues. V was trimmed by 0 bases and J by 9 bases, leaving 11 bases between them. CDR1 MGHRA and CDR2 YSYEKL come from the germline V gene. The CDR3 is CASSQDRASKAFF. DNA of the CDR3: TGCGCCAGCAGCCAAGACAGGGCCTCTAAAGCTTTCTTT.

The chain links TRBV10-1 to TRBJ2-7; D is possibly TRBD1 (6 bases). The CDR3 runs to 14 residues. Trimming took 8 bases from V and 2 from J, leaving 16 bases between them. The germline V gene has CDR1 WNHNN and CDR2 SYGVQD (reference sequence). The CDR3 loop reads CASGSQGDPYEQYF. Written as DNA, the CDR3 is TGCGCCAGCGGATCACAGGGAGACCCCTACGAGCAGTACTTC.

V gene TRBV11-2 combines with J gene TRBJ2-2; D perhaps matches TRBD2 (6 bases). CDR3 length: 16 residues. V lost 3 bases and J lost 1, with 12 bases in between. Germline loops: CDR1 SGHAT, CDR2 FQNNGV. In nucleotides, the CDR3 is TGTGCCAGCAGCTTCCGGGGTAGCGGGAACACCGGGGAGCTGTTTTTT. Translation: CASSFRGSGNTGELFF.

V is TRBV24-1 and J is TRBJ2-5, with 9 bases lining up with TRBD1. The CDR3 sequence is 15 residues long. Germline-derived CDR1 and CDR2 are KGHDR and SFDVKD. The V gene end was trimmed by 3 bases and the J gene end by 5 bases; junction bases not matched to a gene: 6. The CDR3 region is CATSDKGQGRETQYF. Written as DNA, the CDR3 is TGTGCCACCAGTGATAAGGGACAGGGTCGCGAGACCCAGTACTTC.

The rearrangement uses TRBV7-7 and TRBJ2-5; TRBD2 agrees at 11 bases. Germline assignment: CDR1 SSHAT and CDR2 FNYEAQ (reference sequence). With 5 bases clipped from V and 1 base from J, the junction kept 6 bases outside the gene matches. This CDR3 has 16 residues. For the CDR3, the DNA is TGTGCCAGCAGCGCGCGACTAGCGGGGAGCCAAGAGACCCAGTACTTC. It encodes CASSARLAGSQETQYF.

The chain is built from TRBV28 and TRBJ2-7, with D unclear. Trimming cost V 4 bases and J 3 bases, with 16 bases left between them. The CDR3 is 15 amino acids. CDR1 and CDR2 from the germline V gene are MDHEN and SYDVKM. The DNA for the CDR3 is TGTGCCAGCAGTTCATTAAGGGAAGCCCGCTACGAGCAGTACTTC. Amino acids: CASSSLREARYEQYF.

This rearrangement joins TRBV19 to TRBJ1-5; D not certain. Per germline, CDR1 LNHDA and CDR2 SQIVND (reference sequence). Trimming took off 5 bases at V and 5 bases at J, with 7 bases between the two ends. There are 12 residues in the CDR3. CDR3 coding DNA: TGTGCCAGTAGTTTCGTTCATCAGCCCCAGCATTTT. Translated: CASSFVHQPQHF.

In this sample, this clone turned up a few times. The chain has TRBV15 and TRBJ2-3, with a weak D call TRBD1 (6 bases). CDR3 length: 13 amino acids. Germline V gene lookup returns CDR1 LNHNV and CDR2 YYDKDF (reference sequence). Trimming pared 7 bases from V and 5 bases from J, leaving 13 bases between. The CDR3: CATNRQVGDTQYF. CDR3 in DNA: TGTGCCACCAACCGACAGGTCGGAGATACGCAGTATTTT.

The V call is TRBV2, the J call TRBJ1-2; no clear D gene. Trimming shortened V by 2 bases and J by 6 bases, and 13 bases separated the two germline ends. CDR3 length: 14 amino acids. CDR1 is SNHLY and CDR2 is FYNNEI in the germline V gene. The CDR3 DNA is TGTGCCAGCAGTGAAATAGCCCTCCAGGATGGCTACACCTTC. It is translated as CASSEIALQDGYTF.

The chain recombines TRBV5-1 with TRBJ2-1; D is unresolved. The V end was cut by 2 bases, the J end by 5 bases, with 11 bases between. The CDR3 contains 14 residues. Germline V gene data show CDR1 as SGHRS and CDR2 as YFSETQ. The CDR3 bases are TGCGCCAGCAGCTTAATGGGTAAGGACAATGAGCAGTTCTTC. The encoded protein is CASSLMGKDNEQFF.

The chain joins TRBV30 to TRBJ1-1; D is possibly TRBD1 (6 bases). Trimming removed 1 base at V and 1 base at J, with 16 bases between. Germline lookup yields CDR1 GTSNPN and CDR2 SVGIG (reference sequence). This CDR3 is built from 16 residues. The CDR3 DNA reads as TGTGCCTGGAGTGGGGGGCGGGACCGTCCGAACACTGAAGCTTTCTTT. Its protein product is CAWSGGRDRPNTEAFF.

The chain links TRBV2 to TRBJ2-7; perhaps D is TRBD1 or TRBD2 (5 bases each). Trimming removed 9 bases at V and 6 bases at J, with 21 bases between. CDR3 length: 14 residues. Germline V gene lookup returns CDR1 SNHLY and CDR2 FYNNEI. In DNA form, the CDR3 reads TGTGCCAGTACGGGATTGACAGATTCGGTCGAGCAGTACTTC. It yields the protein CASTGLTDSVEQYF.

Here the CDR3 reads CASSSTRNYEQYF. The CDR3 DNA sequence: TGTGCCAGCAGCTCCACCCGAAACTACGAGCAGTACTTC. The rearrangement uses TRBV7-9 and TRBJ2-7; the D is unclear. V was pared by 4 bases and J by 3 bases, with 10 bases between. This CDR3 contains 13 residues. Germline V CDR1 and CDR2: SEHNR, FQNEAQ (reference sequence).

The chain employs TRBV5-1 and TRBJ1-4, with 8 bases identical to TRBD1. Germline V CDR1 and CDR2: SGHRS, YFSETQ. The CDR3 spans 15 residues. Trimming removed 0 bases from V and 4 bases from J; junction bases left unmatched: 2. The CDR3 DNA sequence: TGCGCCAGCAGCTTGGGGACAGGGCTTAATGAAAAACTGTTTTTT. Protein product: CASSLGTGLNEKLFF. The full variable domain, completed using reference TRBV5-1 and TRBJ1-4, is KAGVTQTPRYLIKTRGQQVTLSCSPISGHRSVSWYQQTPGQGLQFLFEYFSETQRNKGNFPGRFSGRQFSNSRSEMNVSTLELGDSALYLCASSLGTGLNEKLFFGSGTQLSVL.